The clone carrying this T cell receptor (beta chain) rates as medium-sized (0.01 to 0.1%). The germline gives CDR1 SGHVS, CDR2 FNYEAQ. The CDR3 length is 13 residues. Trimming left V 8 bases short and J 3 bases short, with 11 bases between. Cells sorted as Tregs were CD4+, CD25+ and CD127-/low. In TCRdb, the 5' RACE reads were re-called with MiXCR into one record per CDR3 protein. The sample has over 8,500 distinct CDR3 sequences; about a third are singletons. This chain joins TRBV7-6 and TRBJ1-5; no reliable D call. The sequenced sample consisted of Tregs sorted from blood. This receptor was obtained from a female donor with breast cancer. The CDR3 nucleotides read TGTGCCAGCTCAAGGAGGGCCAATCAGCCCCAGCATTTT. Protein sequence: CASSRRANQPQHF.